One and the same sample provided the 10 T cell receptor beta chains below, sequenced in a study of regulatory T cells in long-lasting Graves disease. CDR3 regions were amplified by Arm-PCR using iRepertoire HTBI primers to build TCR beta libraries. TCRdb itself ran the multiplex PCR reads through MiXCR, one entry per CDR3 protein. This sample has 550,000 or so distinct CDR3 sequences; around 11% occur once, and the top ten carry over 7%. Time point reported: newly diagnosed GD, antithyroid drugs for less than 3 months. After RNA was extracted from PBMCs, the TCR library was made from it. Another study also made use of these data, one on T cells in Graves' hyperthyroidism and ophthalmopathy.

The sequencing here drew on peripheral blood mononuclear cells (PBMCs), taken at new diagnosis, from a patient treated with antithyroid drugs. All receptors derive from a woman in her 30s with Graves disease.

This sequence joins TRBV20-1 and TRBJ1-1, with D perhaps matching TRBD1 (5 bases). The V gene lost 6 bases and the J gene lost 0 bases, with 14 bases spanning the gap. The CDR3 is 14 amino acids. CDR1 DFQATT and CDR2 SNEGSKA come from the germline V gene (reference sequence). The CDR3 loop is CSASHPGMNTEAFF. In DNA form, the CDR3 reads TGCAGTGCCAGTCACCCAGGGATGAACACTGAAGCTTTCTTT.

The rearrangement uses TRBV5-1 and TRBJ1-2; TRBD1 matches 7 bases. Trimming took 3 bases from V and 4 from J; bases not matched to a gene: 9. The CDR3 has 15 residues. Germline V gene sequence: CDR1 SGHRS, CDR2 YFSETQ. The CDR3 DNA follows: TGCGCCAGCAGCTGGATTGACAGGGATGGCTATGGCTACACCTTC. Residues: CASSWIDRDGYGYTF. Variable domain in full (rest from reference TRBV5-1 and TRBJ1-2): KAGVTQTPRYLIKTRGQQVTLSCSPISGHRSVSWYQQTPGQGLQFLFEYFSETQRNKGNFPGRFSGRQFSNSRSEMNVSTLELGDSALYLCASSWIDRDGYGYTFGSGTRLTVV.

In its sample, this clonotype was seen many times. V gene TRBV12-3 or TRBV12-4 combines with J gene TRBJ1-1; 8 bases line up with TRBD1. V was pared by 6 bases and J by 7 bases, with 10 bases of the junction left unmatched. This CDR3 spans 14 amino acids. The CDR3 here is CASSPDRVGNEAFF. The CDR3 DNA follows: TGTGCCAGCAGCCCGGACAGGGTTGGTAATGAAGCTTTCTTT.

The J gene is TRBJ2-5, the V gene TRBV13; no clear D gene. Per germline, CDR1 PRHDT and CDR2 FYEKMQ (reference sequence). Deletions cut 5 bases from V and 4 bases from J, with 11 bases between. The CDR3 is 13 amino acids. The CDR3 sequence is CASSQRTLETQYF. Written as DNA, the CDR3 is TGTGCCAGCAGCCAAAGGACCTTAGAGACCCAGTACTTC.

This clonotype was observed a few times. This rearrangement joins TRBV28 to TRBJ1-2, with no clear D. From germline, CDR1 is MDHEN and CDR2 SYDVKM. The CDR3 totals 14 residues. V shed 3 bases and J shed 7 bases, with 15 bases lying between them. The CDR3 bases are TGTGCCAGCAGTTTGAGGGTCCTCGGGTGTGGCTACACCTTC. Translated: CASSLRVLGCGYTF.

The chain has TRBV20-1 and TRBJ2-1; 10 bases match TRBD2. Germline V gene data show CDR1 as DFQATT and CDR2 as SNEGSKA (reference sequence). This CDR3 is built from 18 residues. J gave up 7 bases and V 0 bases, and 15 bases lay outside the gene matches. CDR3 sequence: CSARDHTIRTSGVNEQFF. DNA of the CDR3: TGCAGTGCTAGAGACCACACTATCCGGACTAGCGGTGTTAATGAGCAGTTCTTC.

In its sample, this clonotype was seen many times. This chain uses TRBV3-1 with TRBJ2-3; possible D gene TRBD1, 6 bases. The germline CDR1 and CDR2 sequences are LGHDT and YNNKEL (reference sequence). V was shortened by 4 bases and J by 1 base, with 12 bases between the two germline ends. This CDR3 has 15 amino acids. The CDR3, as DNA: TGTGCCAGCAGCCCCCGAGCAGGGGGCACAGATACGCAGTATTTT. It yields the protein CASSPRAGGTDTQYF.

The rearrangement links TRBV6-2 or TRBV6-3 to TRBJ1-2, with TRBD1 matching 7 bases. The CDR3 loop spans 15 amino acids. CDR1 is MNHEY, CDR2 SVGEGT, per germline. Trimming at V came to 6 bases and at J to 4 bases, leaving 11 bases not matched to a gene. The CDR3 DNA follows: TGTGCCAGCAGACGAAACCAGGGGGGATTCTATGGCTACACCTTC. Protein sequence: CASRRNQGGFYGYTF.

The chain is built from TRBV6-1 and TRBJ2-3; D is perhaps TRBD1 (5 bases). Trimming pared 4 bases from V and 1 base from J, leaving 9 bases between. Per the germline V gene, CDR1 is MNHNS and CDR2 is SASEGT. This CDR3 spans 14 amino acids. CDR3 residues: CASSAGFGTDTQYF. The CDR3 nucleotides read TGTGCCAGCAGTGCAGGGTTCGGCACAGATACGCAGTATTTT.

This clonotype has ten or more counts. The chain links TRBV12-3 or TRBV12-4 to TRBJ2-3; D is unresolved. Trimming left V 6 bases short and J 0 bases short, with 10 bases between. The CDR3 covers 14 residues. For the CDR3, the DNA is TGTGCCAGCAGCCTCTTCCAGAGCACAGATACGCAGTATTTT. It translates to CASSLFQSTDTQYF.